A single sample is the source of the 16 T cell receptor beta chains below, sequenced in a study of blood T cell repertoires in COVID-19. TCRdb's table, derived via immunoSEQ multiplex PCR, lists solely in-frame clones and lacks some. The sample lists nearly 350,000 clones, 75% to 90% occurring once. Sequencing was carried out using peripheral blood. Receptors originate from a woman aged 45 to 65 with COVID-19, enrolled during active disease.

CDR3 sequence: CSARWGGEQFF. The CDR3 DNA sequence: TGCAGTGCTAGATGGGGGGGAGAGCAGTTCTTC. This chain connects TRBV20-1 to TRBJ2-1, with 7 bases aligning to TRBD2. The CDR3 is made up of 11 amino acids. The V gene end was trimmed by 2 bases and the J gene end by 10 bases; junction bases not matched to a gene: 2. Germline V CDR1 and CDR2: DFQATT, SNEGSKA (reference sequence).

This chain joins TRBV12-3 or TRBV12-4 and TRBJ2-7; TRBD1 matches 7 bases. The CDR3 is 12 amino acids. The J segment lost 7 bases and the V segment lost 6 bases, leaving 6 bases of the junction unmatched. This chain's CDR3 is CASRPQGREQYF. CDR3 sequence (DNA): TGTGCCAGCAGGCCACAGGGGCGGGAGCAGTACTTC.

The rearrangement links TRBV2 to TRBJ2-7, with TRBD1 matching 10 bases. CDR1 and CDR2 (germline): SNHLY, FYNNEI. The V and J ends lost 7 bases and 3 bases, in that order; junction bases with no gene match: 9. The CDR3 is 15 amino acids. The CDR3 nucleotides are TGTGCCAGCAATCGCGGGACAGGGGCTGTCTACGAGCAGTACTTC. Amino acid sequence: CASNRGTGAVYEQYF.

CDR3 sequence: CASSTAGQERFF. CDR3 DNA: TGTGCCAGCAGTACAGCTGGACAGGAGAGGTTCTTC. J is TRBJ2-1 and V is TRBV7-9; 7 positions match TRBD1. Trimming took 6 bases from V and 15 from J; bases not matched to a gene: 11. CDR1 SEHNR and CDR2 FQNEAQ come from the germline V gene (reference sequence). The CDR3 consists of 12 residues.

The genes are TRBV11-2 and TRBJ2-7; no firm D call. This CDR3 has 11 residues. Germline V gene sequence: CDR1 SGHAT, CDR2 FQNNGV. The ends were cut back, 5 bases at V and 2 bases at J, with 4 bases in the middle. The CDR3 bases are TGTGCCAGCAGCCGTACCTACGAGCAGTACTTC. Translated: CASSRTYEQYF. Complete variable domain (other parts from reference TRBV11-2 and TRBJ2-7): EAGVAQSPRYKIIEKRQSVAFWCNPISGHATLYWYQQILGQGPKLLIQFQNNGVVDDSQLPKDRFSAERLKGVDSTLKIQPAKLEDSAVYLCASSRTYEQYFGPGTRLTVT.

The sample holds one count of this clone. CDR3 residues: CATSEGAGVTDTQYF. The CDR3 coding sequence is TGTGCCACCAGTGAGGGAGCGGGAGTTACAGATACGCAGTATTTT. V is TRBV24-1 and J is TRBJ2-3; 8 nucleotides agree with TRBD2. The germline gives CDR1 KGHDR, CDR2 SFDVKD. The CDR3 is 15 residues long. The V gene end was trimmed by 4 bases and the J gene end by 3 bases; junction bases not matched to a gene: 5.

This clone was counted between two and nine times. CDR3 coding DNA: TGTGCCAGCGGTCGGGACAACTCCTACGAGCAGTACTTC. It is translated as CASGRDNSYEQYF. The chain carries TRBV27 and TRBJ2-7; perhaps TRBD1 as D (6 bases). Germline assignment: CDR1 MNHEY and CDR2 SMNVEV (reference sequence). This CDR3 contains 13 residues. With 8 bases removed from V and 0 bases from J, the gap between germline ends came to 11 bases.

CDR3 amino acids: CATSGSGRYNEQFF. The CDR3 DNA follows: TGTGCCACCTCGGGTAGCGGGAGGTACAATGAGCAGTTCTTC. The chain employs TRBV24-1 and TRBJ2-1; 10 nucleotides line up with TRBD2. This CDR3 is built from 14 residues. V was pared by 9 bases and J by 4 bases, with 5 bases of the junction left unmatched. Germline loops: CDR1 KGHDR, CDR2 SFDVKD.

The chain couples TRBV5-6 to TRBJ1-6; 8 nucleotides agree with TRBD1. CDR3 length: 17 residues. The V and J ends lost 4 bases and 1 base, in that order; junction bases with no gene match: 7. Germline CDR1 reads SGHDT; CDR2 reads YYEEEE. CDR3 nucleotides: TGTGCCAGCAGCCCAGGACAGGGAAGGTCCTATAATTCACCCCTCCACTTT. Translating it yields CASSPGQGRSYNSPLHF.

The V call is TRBV14, the J call TRBJ2-2, with 9 bases aligning to TRBD1. CDR1 and CDR2 (germline): SGHDN, FVKESK. V lost 5 bases and J lost 4; bases outside the gene matches: 8. The CDR3 is made up of 16 amino acids. CDR3 in amino acids: CASSNMGQGITGELFF. The CDR3 nucleotides are TGTGCCAGCAGCAATATGGGACAGGGAATCACCGGGGAGCTGTTTTTT.

The genes are TRBV13 and TRBJ2-2, with a weak D call TRBD1 (5 bases). The CDR3 runs to 15 residues. Trimming removed 1 base from V and 4 bases from J, with 10 bases in between. Looked up from germline, CDR1 is PRHDT and CDR2 is FYEKMQ (reference sequence). Here the CDR3 DNA reads TGTGCCAGCAGCTTAGTTCGACAGTTCACCGGGGAGCTGTTTTTT. Protein sequence: CASSLVRQFTGELFF.

CDR3 bases: TGTGCCAGTAGTATAGATCGAAGACAGGTGAACTATGGCTACACCTTC. Its translation is CASSIDRRQVNYGYTF. The chain carries TRBV19 and TRBJ1-2, with D tentatively TRBD1 (6 bases). The CDR3 has 16 amino acids. Germline V CDR1 and CDR2: LNHDA, SQIVND (reference sequence). V dropped 0 bases and J dropped 2 bases, with 13 bases sitting between them.

V and J are TRBV19 and TRBJ1-5; D call uncertain. With 2 bases removed from V and 0 bases from J, the gap between germline ends came to 8 bases. This CDR3 has 15 amino acids. The germline CDR1 and CDR2 sequences are LNHDA and SQIVND (reference sequence). The CDR3 loop is CASSIWRDSNQPQHF. CDR3 nucleotide sequence: TGTGCCAGTAGTATATGGAGGGATAGCAATCAGCCCCAGCATTTT.

About this clone itself: Given a much more abundant clone one base away, this may be a read error. The chain joins TRBV4-1 to TRBJ1-2, with 9 bases aligning to TRBD1. CDR3 length: 14 residues. Unmatched junction bases numbered 3, after V lost 4 bases and J lost 3 bases. Germline CDR1 MGHRA, CDR2 YSYEKL. The CDR3 spells CASSRRDRDYGYTF. The DNA of the CDR3 is TGCGCCAGCAGCCGCCGGGACAGGGACTATGGCTACACCTTC.

This rearrangement joins TRBV21-1 to TRBJ2-1; the table's D call, TRBD2, was not checked against the DNA. TRBV21-1 is a recognized pseudogene. The CDR3 spans 19 residues. CDR3 DNA: TGTGCCAGCACCACGGTGGGACTAGCGGGAGGCCTAGTAGGGAATGAGCAGTTCTTC. Translating gives CASTTVGLAGGLVGNEQFF.

The CDR3 coding sequence is TGTGCCAGCAGCTTAAGCTCAACTAGCGGATTAGGAGACGAGCAGTACTTC. Its translation is CASSLSSTSGLGDEQYF. The chain links TRBV7-3 to TRBJ2-7; 8 nucleotides agree with TRBD2. This CDR3 contains 17 residues. The ends lost 1 base at V and 5 bases at J; junction bases unmatched: 13. Germline CDR1 is SGHTA and CDR2 is FQGTGA.